Below are 18 T cell receptor beta chains sequenced from a single sample in a study of blood T cell repertoires in COVID-19. Profiling relied on immunoSEQ multiplex PCR, and the TCRdb table lists in-frame clones only, not all of them. The repertoire holds 60,000 to 85,000 clones, around 83% seen once, with approximately 40% in the top ten. Sequenced sample: peripheral blood. The receptor source for this set is a man older than 75 with acute or convalescent COVID-19.

The rearrangement links TRBV3-1 (or the pseudogene TRBV3-2) to TRBJ2-7, with a possible D match to TRBD1 (5 bases). Between the trimmed V and J ends, which lost 1 base and 4 bases, there was a span of 5 bases. The CDR3 contains 12 residues. Germline lookup yields CDR1 LGHDT and CDR2 YNNKEL (reference sequence). In nucleotides, the CDR3 is TGTGCCAGCAGCCAAGCAGGGTACGAGCAGTACTTC. Translating it yields CASSQAGYEQYF.

The chain uses TRBV5-1 and TRBJ1-4; 9 nucleotides align to TRBD1. V trimming: 2 bases; J trimming: 5 bases; junction bases outside the gene matches: 1. Germline-derived CDR1 and CDR2 are SGHRS and YFSETQ. This CDR3 is built from 14 residues. CDR3 sequence (DNA): TGCGCCAGCAGCTTAGGGACAGGGAATGAAAAACTGTTTTTT. Its protein is CASSLGTGNEKLFF.

V is TRBV11-2 and J is TRBJ1-2; D is unresolved. With 5 bases removed from V and 12 bases from J, the gap between germline ends came to 13 bases. Germline loops: CDR1 SGHAT, CDR2 FQNNGV. This CDR3 has 11 residues. The CDR3 protein is CASSQQQGNTF. CDR3 in DNA: TGTGCCAGCAGCCAACAGCAAGGCAACACCTTC.

This clone was seen just once. The rearrangement links TRBV3-1 (or the pseudogene TRBV3-2) to TRBJ2-5, with no clear D. The CDR3 contains 12 residues. V was trimmed by 6 bases and J by 5 bases, leaving 10 bases between them. CDR1 and CDR2 from the germline V gene are LGHDT and YNNKEL (reference sequence). CDR3 amino acids: CASSTGWETQYF. CDR3 in DNA: TGTGCCAGCAGTACCGGTTGGGAGACCCAGTACTTC.

This clone was found a few times. This chain uses TRBV30 with TRBJ1-6; D is uncertain. The germline V gene encodes CDR1 GTSNPN and CDR2 SVGIG (reference sequence). Trimming took 4 bases from V and 7 from J, leaving 17 bases between them. This CDR3 contains 15 residues. In DNA, the CDR3 is TGTGCCTGGAACCCCCTGAGGACTTCGAATTCACCCCTCCACTTT. Its translation: CAWNPLRTSNSPLHF.

This clone has just a few counts. Written as DNA, the CDR3 is TGCGCCAGCAGCCACGCCCATCAGGTGGACAGGGGGGGCACTGAAGCTTTCTTT. It yields the protein CASSHAHQVDRGGTEAFF. The chain links TRBV4-3 to TRBJ1-1, with 10 bases fitting TRBD1. J lost 4 bases, V lost 3 bases, and 14 bases had no gene match. The CDR3 extends over 18 amino acids. Per germline, CDR1 LGHNA and CDR2 YSLEER.

The rearrangement joins TRBV5-1 to TRBJ2-5, with 7 bases fitting TRBD1. J lost 7 bases, V lost 0 bases, and 9 bases had no gene match. This CDR3 is 15 amino acids long. Germline lookup yields CDR1 SGHRS and CDR2 YFSETQ. The CDR3: CASSLDRGFSGTQYF. The CDR3 DNA follows: TGCGCCAGCAGCTTGGACAGGGGCTTCTCAGGGACCCAGTACTTC.

The table lists this clone with a count of one. This chain uses TRBV24-1 with TRBJ2-1; 13 nucleotides line up with TRBD2. Germline CDR1 and CDR2: KGHDR and SFDVKD. Losses at the gene ends were 4 bases for V and 14 bases for J; bases not matched to a gene: 1. This CDR3 contains 12 residues. CDR3 amino acids: CATSETSGREFF. In DNA form, the CDR3 reads TGTGCCACCAGTGAAACTAGCGGGAGGGAGTTCTTC.

This chain joins TRBV6-2 or TRBV6-3 and TRBJ1-1, with 7 bases that match TRBD1. J was trimmed by 8 bases and V by 4 bases; bases with no gene match: 13. CDR3 length: 15 residues. Germline V CDR1 and CDR2: MNHEY, SVGEGT. The chain's CDR3 is CASSSVLTLDREAFF. The DNA for the CDR3 is TGTGCCAGCAGTTCCGTCCTTACCTTGGACAGGGAAGCTTTCTTT.

J is TRBJ1-1 and V is TRBV2, with no clear D. The V end lost 2 bases, the J end lost 0 bases, and 4 bases lay between the germline ends. The CDR3 sequence is 13 residues long. Germline CDR1 is SNHLY and CDR2 is FYNNEI. CDR3 loop: CASSELMNTEAFF. CDR3 coding DNA: TGTGCCAGCAGTGAACTTATGAACACTGAAGCTTTCTTT.

In DNA form, the CDR3 reads TGCGCCAGCAGCGAGATGGGGGGGGATGAGCAGTTCTTC. It encodes CASSEMGGDEQFF. The J gene is TRBJ2-1, the V gene TRBV23-1; TRBD2 matches at 7 bases. TRBV23-1 is flagged as an ORF with uncertain function. With 6 bases clipped from V and 8 bases from J, the junction kept 7 bases outside the gene matches. This CDR3 has 13 residues.

The rearrangement joins TRBV29-1 to TRBJ2-5; 12 nucleotides agree with TRBD2. The CDR3 has 16 residues. V trimming: 7 bases; J trimming: 4 bases; junction bases outside the gene matches: 13. Germline CDR1 is SQVTM and CDR2 is ANQGSEA. CDR3 amino acids: CSAPQTGLAGRETQYF. For the CDR3, the DNA is TGCAGCGCTCCTCAAACGGGACTAGCGGGTCGAGAGACCCAGTACTTC. The full variable domain, in which reference TRBV29-1 and TRBJ2-5 provide the parts outside the CDR3, is SAVISQKPSRDICQRGTSLTIQCQVDSQVTMMFWYRQQPGQSLTLIATANQGSEATYESGFVIDKFPISRPNLTFSTLTVSNMSPEDSSIYLCSAPQTGLAGRETQYFGPGTRLLVL.

The chain couples TRBV9 to TRBJ2-3; D is uncertain. Between the trimmed V and J ends, which lost 1 base and 3 bases, there was a span of 12 bases. Germline lookup yields CDR1 SGDLS and CDR2 YYNGEE. This CDR3 is built from 15 residues. This CDR3 is CASSVNSPGTDTQYF. The CDR3 DNA is TGTGCCAGCAGCGTAAACAGTCCCGGAACAGATACGCAGTATTTT.

This chain joins TRBV28 and TRBJ2-1; 9 bases map to TRBD1. Germline V gene lookup returns CDR1 MDHEN and CDR2 SYDVKM. The trim removed 5 bases at V and 10 bases at J, leaving 6 bases unmatched. The CDR3 is 13 residues long. CDR3 in DNA: TGTGCCAGCAGTGGGACAGGGCGCGCGGAGCAGTTCTTC. This codes for CASSGTGRAEQFF.

The chain carries TRBV6-5 and TRBJ2-7, with 8 positions matching TRBD1. Germline CDR1 MNHEY, CDR2 SVGAGI. V lost 5 bases to trimming and J lost 5 bases; unmatched junction nucleotides: 8. The CDR3 has 14 amino acids. CDR3 amino acids: CASSRTGSPNEQYF. Written as DNA, the CDR3 is TGTGCCAGCAGTCGGACAGGGTCACCCAACGAGCAGTACTTC.

The J gene is TRBJ1-6, the V gene TRBV30; no clear D gene. V was pared by 3 bases and J by 3 bases, with 12 bases between. The CDR3 is 15 residues long. Per the germline V gene, CDR1 is GTSNPN and CDR2 is SVGIG (reference sequence). CDR3: CAWRGQSLYNSPLHF. In DNA form, the CDR3 reads TGTGCCTGGAGGGGCCAGAGCCTCTATAATTCACCCCTCCACTTT.

The chain links TRBV9 to TRBJ1-2; D remains unclear. Germline CDR1 is SGDLS and CDR2 is YYNGEE. The CDR3 contains 13 residues. Between the trimmed V and J ends, which lost 3 bases and 0 bases, there was a span of 6 bases. CDR3 residues: CASSDFANYGYTF. CDR3 sequence (DNA): TGTGCCAGCAGCGATTTCGCTAACTATGGCTACACCTTC.

The chain carries TRBV2 and TRBJ2-7; D uncertain. The germline V gene encodes CDR1 SNHLY and CDR2 FYNNEI. The CDR3 contains 12 residues. The V end was cut by 4 bases, the J end by 3 bases, with 7 bases between. Written as DNA, the CDR3 is TGTGCCAGCAGTGCGAGGAACTACGAGCAGTACTTC. Amino acid sequence: CASSARNYEQYF.